Listed below are T cell receptor beta chains from one sample, sequenced in a study of OX40 agonist ivuxolimab in advanced cancers. Libraries were prepared by immunoSEQ multiplex PCR; TCRdb keeps only in-frame clonotypes and omits some of them. The repertoire holds 60,000 to 75,000 clones, with around 86% as singletons. The sample consisted of CD4+ or CD8+ T cells sorted from blood, taken in a trial of the OX40 agonist ivuxolimab. The receptors were gathered from an adult with an advanced solid tumor such as melanoma, head and neck, liver or kidney cancer. Each CDR3 is given with its conserved first and last residue. Each record gives: CDR3 DNA, CDR3 protein, CDR3 length, J gene, clone size, V gene, D gene. The D gene is left open where the match is weak. Rows give clone size only sometimes, using once, few, many, or a class for an expanded clone.

DNA: TGTGCCAGCAGCCCGACAGCCTCTAGCACAGATACGCAGTATTTT; CDR3: CASSPTASSTDTQYF; length: 15; J: TRBJ2-3; size: NA; V: TRBV5-4; D: NA
DNA: TGTGCCAGCAGCTTAGCACGGAACACCGGGGAGCTGTTTTTT; CDR3: CASSLARNTGELFF; length: 14; J: TRBJ2-2; size: NA; V: TRBV7-9; D: NA
DNA: TGTGCCAGCAGCCGGGAGAGGCGAAACTCTGGAAACACCATATATTTT; CDR3: CASSRERRNSGNTIYF; length: 16; J: TRBJ1-3; size: NA; V: TRBV5-4; D: NA
DNA: TGTGCCAGCTCACCAGGGCGACCGACCACTGAAGCTTTCTTT; CDR3: CASSPGRPTTEAFF; length: 14; J: TRBJ1-1; size: NA; V: TRBV18; D: NA
DNA: TGCGCCAGCAGCTTGAAATCAGGCGGAGGCTCCGAGCAGTACTTC; CDR3: CASSLKSGGGSEQYF; length: 15; J: TRBJ2-7; size: NA; V: TRBV5-1; D: NA
DNA: TGCGCCAGCAGCTTGCGTCAGGGGAACACCGGGGAGCTGTTTTTT; CDR3: CASSLRQGNTGELFF; length: 15; J: TRBJ2-2; size: NA; V: TRBV5-1; D: NA
DNA: TGTGCCAGCAGTGAAAGGCCACTATTTAACATTCAGTACTTC; CDR3: CASSERPLFNIQYF; length: 14; J: TRBJ2-4; size: once; V: TRBV6-1; D: NA
DNA: TGTGCCAGCAGCACTACTCATCTGGACAGACCGAACACTGAAGCTTTCTTT; CDR3: CASSTTHLDRPNTEAFF; length: 17; J: TRBJ1-1; size: NA; V: TRBV7-2; D: NA
DNA: TGTGCCAGTACCCGAAGACACCCTGCAACTAATGAAAAACTGTTTTTT; CDR3: CASTRRHPATNEKLFF; length: 16; J: TRBJ1-4; size: NA; V: TRBV19; D: NA
DNA: TGCGCCAGCAGCCAAGAGGGGCTTACTAGCGGGGAGGTTGGTGGGACAGATACGCAGTATTTT; CDR3: CASSQEGLTSGEVGGTDTQYF; length: 21; J: TRBJ2-3; size: NA; V: TRBV4-3; D: TRBD2
DNA: TGTGCCAGCAGCTGGCCGGGACAGGCGAACACTGAAGCTTTCTTT; CDR3: CASSWPGQANTEAFF; length: 15; J: TRBJ1-1; size: NA; V: TRBV7-6; D: TRBD1
DNA: TGCGCCAGCAGCTTGATGTGGAACACTGAAGCTTTCTTT; CDR3: CASSLMWNTEAFF; length: 13; J: TRBJ1-1; size: NA; V: TRBV5-1; D: NA
DNA: TGTGCCAGCAGCCAGGAACAGAATTCACCCCTCCACTTT; CDR3: CASSQEQNSPLHF; length: 13; J: TRBJ1-6; size: NA; V: TRBV7-2; D: NA
DNA: TGCGCCAGCAGCTTGGCCGACAGGGGGTACACCGGGGAGCTGTTTTTT; CDR3: CASSLADRGYTGELFF; length: 16; J: TRBJ2-2; size: NA; V: TRBV5-1; D: TRBD1
DNA: TGTGCCAGCAGCTTATCGAGTGGTCAGCCCCAGCATTTT; CDR3: CASSLSSGQPQHF; length: 13; J: TRBJ1-5; size: NA; V: TRBV7-2; D: NA
DNA: TGCGCCAGCAGAGACAGGGGAGGAGAGACCCAGTACTTC; CDR3: CASRDRGGETQYF; length: 13; J: TRBJ2-5; size: few; V: TRBV5-1; D: TRBD1
DNA: TGTGCCAGCAGCTTTGGACAGGGGACCGGGGAGCTGTTTTTT; CDR3: CASSFGQGTGELFF; length: 14; J: TRBJ2-2; size: NA; V: TRBV5-5; D: TRBD1
DNA: TGTGCCAGCAGCCACGCTTCCGGGGGGAACACTGAAGCTTTCTTT; CDR3: CASSHASGGNTEAFF; length: 15; J: TRBJ1-1; size: once; V: TRBV7-9; D: NA
DNA: TGTGCCAGTATGGTAGGGGGGGCAGGTACGCAGTATTTT; CDR3: CASMVGGAGTQYF; length: 13; J: TRBJ2-3; size: NA; V: TRBV19; D: NA
DNA: TGTGCCAGCAACGAGCTGCAGGGGGGCTACACCTTC; CDR3: CASNELQGGYTF; length: 12; J: TRBJ1-2; size: NA; V: TRBV28; D: NA
DNA: TGTGCCAGCAGTTTGTCTACAGGGGGCGCGGGGATCGTCGCTGAAGCTTTCTTT; CDR3: CASSLSTGGAGIVAEAFF; length: 18; J: TRBJ1-1; size: NA; V: TRBV28; D: TRBD1
DNA: TGTGCCAGCAGCCAAGTAGGGATAGGTATCGACTATGGCTACACCTTC; CDR3: CASSQVGIGIDYGYTF; length: 16; J: TRBJ1-2; size: NA; V: TRBV14; D: NA
DNA: TGCGCCAGCAGCTTGGTTCGCGGGTACTCCGGCACAGATACGCAGTATTTT; CDR3: CASSLVRGYSGTDTQYF; length: 17; J: TRBJ2-3; size: NA; V: TRBV5-1; D: NA
DNA: TGTGCCAGCAGCGTTCAGGGGCGGGAGACCCAGTACTTC; CDR3: CASSVQGRETQYF; length: 13; J: TRBJ2-5; size: NA; V: TRBV7-3; D: NA
DNA: TGCGCCAGCAGCCAAATCGGGACAGGGAGGGGCGAGCAGTACTTC; CDR3: CASSQIGTGRGEQYF; length: 15; J: TRBJ2-7; size: NA; V: TRBV4-3; D: TRBD1
DNA: TGTGCCAGCAGCTTAGCCCCCGGGGGGCCTGCCGGTGAGCAGTTCTTC; CDR3: CASSLAPGGPAGEQFF; length: 16; J: TRBJ2-1; size: NA; V: TRBV7-9; D: NA
DNA: TGTGCCAGCAGCTTAGGGACAGCCCATAGCAATCAGCCCCAGCATTTT; CDR3: CASSLGTAHSNQPQHF; length: 16; J: TRBJ1-5; size: NA; V: TRBV5-6; D: TRBD1
DNA: TGTGCCAGCAGCGTAACGGGACAGACCTATGGCTACACCTTC; CDR3: CASSVTGQTYGYTF; length: 14; J: TRBJ1-2; size: NA; V: TRBV9; D: TRBD1
DNA: TGCAGCGTTGAGTTTCGGCAGAGGGGTTTTAAGGGTTTACCAGATACGCAGTATTTT; CDR3: CSVEFRQRGFKGLPDTQYF; length: 19; J: TRBJ2-3; size: NA; V: TRBV29-1; D: NA
DNA: TGTGCCAGCAGCTTGGGAAGAGGAGACGAGCAGTACTTC; CDR3: CASSLGRGDEQYF; length: 13; J: TRBJ2-7; size: NA; V: TRBV5-6; D: NA
DNA: TGTGCCAGCAGGGGGACAGGGAAAGGGGAAGAGACCCAGTACTTC; CDR3: CASRGTGKGEETQYF; length: 15; J: TRBJ2-5; size: NA; V: TRBV6-5; D: TRBD1
DNA: TGTGCCAGCAGCTTATTGATGGGGTGGGCTAATGAAAAACTGTTTTTT; CDR3: CASSLLMGWANEKLFF; length: 16; J: TRBJ1-4; size: NA; V: TRBV7-8; D: NA
DNA: TGTGCCAGTAGTTCTCCGGCAGACACTCCCCAGCATTTT; CDR3: CASSSPADTPQHF; length: 13; J: TRBJ1-5; size: NA; V: TRBV19; D: NA
DNA: TGTGCCAGCAGCTTAGTCCAGTACAATGAGCAGTTCTTC; CDR3: CASSLVQYNEQFF; length: 13; J: TRBJ2-1; size: NA; V: TRBV7-3; D: NA
DNA: TGCGCCAGCAGCCCCGGGAACTACCCAGGGGGCACTGAAGCTTTCTTT; CDR3: CASSPGNYPGGTEAFF; length: 16; J: TRBJ1-1; size: NA; V: TRBV5-1; D: TRBD1
DNA: TGTGCCAGCAGCCTGAAAGGGGGCGGGAATCAGCCCCAGCATTTT; CDR3: CASSLKGGGNQPQHF; length: 15; J: TRBJ1-5; size: NA; V: TRBV7-2; D: TRBD1
DNA: TGTGCCAGTTCCCTCGCGGGAAGCACAGATACGCAGTATTTT; CDR3: CASSLAGSTDTQYF; length: 14; J: TRBJ2-3; size: NA; V: TRBV7-8; D: NA
DNA: TGTGCCATCAGTGGGCAGGGTGGTGGCTACACCTTC; CDR3: CAISGQGGGYTF; length: 12; J: TRBJ1-2; size: NA; V: TRBV10-3; D: NA
DNA: TGTGCCAGCAGCTTGGTAGGACTCACGGAAAAACTGTTTTTT; CDR3: CASSLVGLTEKLFF; length: 14; J: TRBJ1-4; size: NA; V: TRBV5-6; D: NA
DNA: TGTGCCAGCGCCCAACAGGGCCGAGCCCGAAATTCACCCCTCCACTTT; CDR3: CASAQQGRARNSPLHF; length: 16; J: TRBJ1-6; size: few; V: TRBV28; D: NA
DNA: TGCAGCGTATGTGACAGTTCCGATCAGCCCCAGCATTTT; CDR3: CSVCDSSDQPQHF; length: 13; J: TRBJ1-5; size: NA; V: TRBV29-1; D: NA
DNA: TGTGCCAGCTCAGTCGGGACACCCCGGCGGGAGACCCAGTACTTC; CDR3: CASSVGTPRRETQYF; length: 15; J: TRBJ2-5; size: NA; V: TRBV18; D: NA
DNA: TGTGCCAGCAGTCCTCAGGACGGAGGGACCGAGCAGTACTTC; CDR3: CASSPQDGGTEQYF; length: 14; J: TRBJ2-7; size: NA; V: TRBV28; D: NA
DNA: TGCGCCAGCAGCTCCGACAGACTCGCTGAAGCTTTCTTT; CDR3: CASSSDRLAEAFF; length: 13; J: TRBJ1-1; size: NA; V: TRBV5-1; D: NA
DNA: TGTGCCAGCAGCTTAGCCAGGTACCAAGAGACCCAGTACTTC; CDR3: CASSLARYQETQYF; length: 14; J: TRBJ2-5; size: NA; V: TRBV7-2; D: NA
DNA: TGTGCCAGCAGCAATAGGGCCAGTCACACAGATACGCAGTATTTT; CDR3: CASSNRASHTDTQYF; length: 15; J: TRBJ2-3; size: NA; V: TRBV11-2; D: NA
DNA: TGTGCCAGCAGCTTTCCACAGGGGGAGGATGAGCAGTTCTTC; CDR3: CASSFPQGEDEQFF; length: 14; J: TRBJ2-1; size: few; V: TRBV5-5; D: TRBD1
DNA: TGTGCCAGCCGAACCGGGACAGGGAGTTACGAGCAGTACTTC; CDR3: CASRTGTGSYEQYF; length: 14; J: TRBJ2-7; size: NA; V: TRBV6-5; D: TRBD1